The 24 T cell receptor beta chains reported below all come from one sample, sequenced in a study of regulatory T cells in long-lasting Graves disease. Time point described: persistent/refractory GD, antithyroid drugs over 5 years with positive TRAb. TCR sequences were obtained from RNA taken from PBMCs. Assembly of TCR beta libraries relied on iRepertoire HTBI primers together with Arm-PCR of CDR3 regions. TCRdb recomputed calls from the multiplex PCR reads with MiXCR, one row per CDR3 protein. The sample lists around 460,000 distinct CDR3 sequences, approximately 21% occurring once. The sample consisted of peripheral blood mononuclear cells (PBMCs), taken when the disease was refractory, from a patient treated with antithyroid drugs. The source is a female donor with Graves disease.

This clonotype was seen at least ten times. This chain links TRBV20-1 with TRBJ2-7; 7 nucleotides align to TRBD2. The CDR3 extends over 14 amino acids. Germline V gives CDR1 DFQATT, CDR2 SNEGSKA (reference sequence). Germline trimming cut 2 bases from V and 3 bases from J; bases unmatched to any gene: 7. The CDR3 loop is CSARIAGAIYEQYF. CDR3 DNA sequence: TGCAGTGCTAGAATAGCGGGTGCAATCTACGAGCAGTACTTC.

This clonotype showed up just a few times. V gene TRBV19 combines with J gene TRBJ1-2; a weak D match, TRBD1 (6 bases). The germline V gene encodes CDR1 LNHDA and CDR2 SQIVND (reference sequence). The CDR3 runs 15 residues. V was cut by 4 bases and J by 5 bases, with 17 bases left in between. DNA for the CDR3: TGTGCCAGTAGTAGGTGGTCGGCAGGGGATTATGGCTACACCTTC. Translating gives CASSRWSAGDYGYTF.

The CDR3 sequence is CASSSGTGGRTDTQYF. CDR3 nucleotide sequence: TGCGCCAGCAGCTCCGGGACAGGGGGTAGAACAGATACGCAGTATTTT. The chain employs TRBV5-1 and TRBJ2-3, with TRBD1 matching 11 bases. V trimming: 3 bases; J trimming: 3 bases; junction bases outside the gene matches: 6. The CDR3 length is 16 residues. In germline, CDR1 is SGHRS, CDR2 YFSETQ.

Concerning this clonotype itself: A read error is possible here, since a much larger clone lies one base away. The conserved final phenylalanine or tryptophan is absent from the CDR3, which likely points to a read error. This sequence joins TRBV20-1 and TRBJ1-1, with D hard to call. The V end lost 6 bases, the J end lost 1 base, and 12 bases lay between the germline ends. Germline V CDR1 and CDR2: DFQATT, SNEGSKA (reference sequence). The CDR3 extends over 13 amino acids. CDR3 protein: CSAEYDKNTEAFS. CDR3 in DNA: TGCAGTGCCGAATACGACAAGAACACTGAAGCTTTCTCT.

This clonotype came up a few times. CDR3 region: CASSLSVNEQFF. DNA of the CDR3: TGTGCCAGCAGTCTTAGCGTCAATGAGCAGTTCTTC. V usage is TRBV12-3 or TRBV12-4 and J usage is TRBJ2-1; the D gene is possibly TRBD2 (5 bases). This CDR3 comprises 12 residues. Trimming took 5 bases from V and 6 from J, leaving 8 bases between them.

This clonotype occurred many times. CDR3 sequence (DNA): TGTGCCAGCGTTCGGGACAGGGTCGAAGAGACCCAGTACTTC. Its translation: CASVRDRVEETQYF. V and J are TRBV6-1 and TRBJ2-5; TRBD1 aligns across 9 bases. Trimming at V came to 8 bases and at J to 3 bases, leaving 7 bases not matched to a gene. The germline V gene encodes CDR1 MNHNS and CDR2 SASEGT. CDR3 length: 14 residues.

This clonotype was seen a few times. V is TRBV4-1 and J is TRBJ1-2, with D possibly TRBD1 on 5 matching bases. Germline V CDR1 and CDR2: MGHRA, YSYEKL. V was shortened by 9 bases and J by 8 bases, with 22 bases between the two germline ends. This CDR3 spans 14 amino acids. The CDR3 DNA sequence: TGCGCCAGTTTCGACCCCAGGGTTGCAAGCGGCTACACCTTC. Translation: CASFDPRVASGYTF.

V and J are TRBV10-3 and TRBJ2-7; 8 bases line up with TRBD1. The CDR3 contains 15 residues. Germline loops: CDR1 ENHRY, CDR2 SYGVKD. Germline trimming cut 1 base from V and 4 bases from J; bases unmatched to any gene: 6. DNA of the CDR3: TGTGCCATCAGTGAGTTTAGGACAGGGAAGTACGAGCAGTACTTC. Encoded protein: CAISEFRTGKYEQYF.

The chain is built from TRBV10-1 and TRBJ1-1; TRBD1 agrees at 9 bases. The CDR3 covers 15 residues. J was trimmed by 1 base and V by 0 bases; bases with no gene match: 0. Per germline, CDR1 WNHNN and CDR2 SYGVQD (reference sequence). The CDR3 DNA is TGCGCCAGCAGTGAGTCGGGACAGGGGAACACTGAAGCTTTCTTT. This codes for CASSESGQGNTEAFF.

This clonotype was recorded at least ten times. The CDR3 region is CASSPGGLNYGYTF. The CDR3 nucleotides are TGTGCCAGCAGCCCCGGTGGGCTCAACTATGGCTACACCTTC. The chain couples TRBV11-1 to TRBJ1-2; D remains ambiguous. Trimming took 5 bases from V and 2 from J, leaving 12 bases between them. CDR1 and CDR2 from the germline V gene are SGHAT and FQDESV (reference sequence). This CDR3 has 14 amino acids.

CDR3 sequence: CAWIKMNTEAFF. As DNA, the CDR3 is TGTGCCTGGATCAAGATGAACACTGAAGCTTTCTTT. The chain links TRBV30 to TRBJ1-1, with D unresolved. V lost 4 bases to trimming and J lost 0 bases, with 6 bases between them. CDR3 length equals 12 residues. Germline V lookup: CDR1 GTSNPN, CDR2 SVGIG (reference sequence).

This chain joins TRBV4-1 and TRBJ2-2; TRBD2 matches at 8 bases. After removal of 4 bases from V and 7 bases from J, the junction contained 8 bases not matched to a gene. This CDR3 contains 15 residues. Germline V gene data show CDR1 as MGHRA and CDR2 as YSYEKL. The CDR3 nucleotides are TGCGCCAGCAGCCCCCCAGCGGGGGAGGGCGGGGAGCTGTTTTTT. Protein product: CASSPPAGEGGELFF.

This clonotype showed up many times. The chain employs TRBV11-2 and TRBJ2-7; a weak D match, TRBD2 (6 bases). Trimming shortened V by 5 bases and J by 6 bases, and 17 bases separated the two germline ends. The CDR3 is made up of 14 amino acids. Germline V CDR1 and CDR2: SGHAT, FQNNGV. The CDR3: CASSLGLPAGEQYF. DNA for the CDR3: TGTGCCAGCAGCCTCGGACTACCGGCGGGCGAGCAGTACTTC.

This clonotype turned up a few times. This chain connects TRBV15 to TRBJ2-7, with TRBD1 matching 8 bases. Germline V gene data show CDR1 as LNHNV and CDR2 as YYDKDF (reference sequence). Trimming cost V 4 bases and J 3 bases; bases outside gene matches: 8. The CDR3 loop spans 15 amino acids. The CDR3 sequence: CATSKPGTGNYEQYF. CDR3 sequence (DNA): TGTGCCACCAGCAAACCCGGGACAGGCAACTACGAGCAGTACTTC. Using reference TRBV15 and TRBJ2-7 for the parts outside the CDR3, the full variable domain is DAMVIQNPRYQVTQFGKPVTLSCSQTLNHNVMYWYQQKSSQAPKLLFHYYDKDFNNEADTPDNFQSRRPNTSFCFLDIRSPGLGDTAMYLCATSKPGTGNYEQYFGPGTRLTVT.

This clonotype has ten or more counts. V usage is TRBV6-5 and J usage is TRBJ1-2; 7 bases fit TRBD1. Losses at the gene ends were 4 bases for V and 6 bases for J; bases not matched to a gene: 5. The germline V gene encodes CDR1 MNHEY and CDR2 SVGAGI. The CDR3 contains 13 residues. The DNA of the CDR3 is TGTGCCAGCAGTTTACAACAGGGGAATGGCTACACCTTC. As protein: CASSLQQGNGYTF.

In the case of this clonotype: A much larger clone is a single base away; this may be a read error. The V and J genes are TRBV6-2 or TRBV6-3 and TRBJ2-7; TRBD2 matches 7 bases. CDR1 is MNHEY and CDR2 is SVGEGT in the germline V gene. The CDR3 is made up of 12 amino acids. With 10 bases clipped from V and 2 bases from J, the junction kept 5 bases outside the gene matches. As DNA, the CDR3 is TGTGCCACGTCAGGGACTACCTACGAGCAGTACTTC. It yields the protein CATSGTTYEQYF.

CDR3 region: CASSLSRTAGEEKLFF. The DNA of the CDR3 is TGTGCCAGCAGCTTATCCAGGACAGCGGGGGAAGAAAAACTGTTTTTT. The rearrangement uses TRBV7-9 and TRBJ1-4; maybe TRBD1 (6 bases). Germline lookup yields CDR1 SEHNR and CDR2 FQNEAQ (reference sequence). The CDR3 has 16 amino acids. V lost 2 bases and J 8 bases, leaving 18 bases between the germline ends.

This clonotype was counted a few times. The chain is built from TRBV19 and TRBJ2-5; D is perhaps TRBD2 (7 bases). The length of the CDR3 is 15 residues. Between the trimmed V and J ends, which lost 6 bases and 4 bases, there was a span of 18 bases. Germline V gene lookup returns CDR1 LNHDA and CDR2 SQIVND (reference sequence). The CDR3 nucleotides are TGTGCCAGTAGCCGAGCCTGGGGAGGGGGAGAGACCCAGTACTTC. It codes for CASSRAWGGGETQYF.

Only a few counts were recorded for this clonotype. This chain connects TRBV20-1 to TRBJ2-7; 8 bases are a match to TRBD2. Germline-derived CDR1 and CDR2 are DFQATT and SNEGSKA (reference sequence). V was clipped by 0 bases and J by 3 bases; unmatched bases: 10. This CDR3 is 16 amino acids long. CDR3 sequence (DNA): TGCAGTGCTAGAGATAGGCAGCGGGGGAGCCACTACGAGCAGTACTTC. Its translation: CSARDRQRGSHYEQYF.

This clonotype was recorded a few times. This chain links TRBV7-9 with TRBJ1-1, with a tentative D call TRBD1 (6 bases). Looked up from germline, CDR1 is SEHNR and CDR2 is FQNEAQ (reference sequence). The CDR3 sequence is 14 residues long. The V end was cut by 7 bases, the J end by 1 base, with 13 bases between. CDR3 coding DNA: TGTGCCAGCAAGGGAGGGGGAGAGAACACTGAAGCTTTCTTT. Protein: CASKGGGENTEAFF.

In this sample, this clonotype turned up a few times. The chain uses TRBV5-6 and TRBJ1-4; no clear D gene. The CDR3 has 14 residues. V lost 6 bases and J lost 0, with 9 bases in between. In germline, CDR1 is SGHDT, CDR2 YYEEEE. The DNA of the CDR3 is TGTGCCAGCACCAAGAGTGCAACTAATGAAAAACTGTTTTTT. This encodes CASTKSATNEKLFF. The full variable domain, its missing parts supplied by reference TRBV5-6 and TRBJ1-4, is DAGVTQSPTHLIKTRGQQVTLRCSPKSGHDTVSWYQQALGQGPQFIFQYYEEEERQRGNFPDRFSGHQFPNYSSELNVNALLLGDSALYLCASTKSATNEKLFFGSGTQLSVL.

This clonotype appeared many times. This chain connects TRBV7-8 to TRBJ2-7; a possible D gene is TRBD1 (6 bases). The V end lost 5 bases, the J end lost 3 bases, and 17 bases lay between the germline ends. This CDR3 is 15 amino acids long. Germline assignment: CDR1 SGHVS and CDR2 FQNEAQ. CDR3: CASSTTQGPVYEQYF. The CDR3 bases are TGTGCCAGCAGCACTACACAGGGCCCCGTCTACGAGCAGTACTTC.

This clonotype was seen repeatedly, ten times or more. The chain carries TRBV28 and TRBJ2-7, with TRBD2 as a possible D gene (5 bases). Germline V gives CDR1 MDHEN, CDR2 SYDVKM. Trimming took off 6 bases at V and 4 bases at J, with 19 bases between the two ends. The CDR3 sequence is 15 residues long. The CDR3: CASRSTRGRGYEQYF. For the CDR3, the DNA is TGTGCCAGCAGATCCACCCGCGGACGGGGATACGAGCAGTACTTC.

This clonotype was found once. CDR3 in amino acids: CASSYTRQALYGYTF. As DNA, the CDR3 is TGTGCCAGCAGTTACACCCGACAGGCCCTCTATGGCTACACCTTC. The chain recombines TRBV6-5 with TRBJ1-2; D perhaps matches TRBD1 (6 bases). V lost 2 bases to trimming and J lost 4 bases, with 14 bases between them. The CDR3 runs 15 residues. The germline V gene has CDR1 MNHEY and CDR2 SVGAGI.